This TCR beta chain was identified during a study of spatial heterogeneity in lung cancer. Indicated time point: blood at routine non-recurrence follow-up after resection. Material for sequencing was whole RNA from tumor, nontumor lung or frozen PBMC, left unsorted. V lost 7 bases and J lost 1, with 4 bases in between. CDR3 length equals 10 residues. CDR1 is SQVTM, CDR2 ANQGSEA, per germline. One entry per CDR3 protein, called by TCRdb with MiXCR from the 5' RACE reads. This sample has around 45,000 distinct CDR3 sequences, with 20% to 25% found just once. The chain has TRBV29-1 and TRBJ1-1, with D hard to call. This TCR was sampled from a female donor with early-stage non-small cell lung cancer. Material: PBMCs, obtained at follow-up. CDR3 nucleotide sequence: TGCAGCGCTAGGAACACTGAAGCTTTCTTT. As protein: CSARNTEAFF.